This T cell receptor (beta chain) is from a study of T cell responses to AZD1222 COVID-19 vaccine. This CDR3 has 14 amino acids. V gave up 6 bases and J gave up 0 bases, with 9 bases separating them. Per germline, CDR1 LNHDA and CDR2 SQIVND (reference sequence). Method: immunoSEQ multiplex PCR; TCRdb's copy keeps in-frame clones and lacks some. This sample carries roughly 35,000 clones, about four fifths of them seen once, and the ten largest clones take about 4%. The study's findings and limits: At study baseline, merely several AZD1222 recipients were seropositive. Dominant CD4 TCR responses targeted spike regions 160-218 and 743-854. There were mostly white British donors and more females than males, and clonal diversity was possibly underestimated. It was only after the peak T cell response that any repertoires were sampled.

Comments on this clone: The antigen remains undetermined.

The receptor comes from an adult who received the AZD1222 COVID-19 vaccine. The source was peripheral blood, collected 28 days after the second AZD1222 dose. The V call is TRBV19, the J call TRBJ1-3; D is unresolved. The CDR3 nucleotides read TGTGCCAGTAGGGGATCTAGCTCTGGAAACACCATATATTTT. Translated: CASRGSSSGNTIYF.